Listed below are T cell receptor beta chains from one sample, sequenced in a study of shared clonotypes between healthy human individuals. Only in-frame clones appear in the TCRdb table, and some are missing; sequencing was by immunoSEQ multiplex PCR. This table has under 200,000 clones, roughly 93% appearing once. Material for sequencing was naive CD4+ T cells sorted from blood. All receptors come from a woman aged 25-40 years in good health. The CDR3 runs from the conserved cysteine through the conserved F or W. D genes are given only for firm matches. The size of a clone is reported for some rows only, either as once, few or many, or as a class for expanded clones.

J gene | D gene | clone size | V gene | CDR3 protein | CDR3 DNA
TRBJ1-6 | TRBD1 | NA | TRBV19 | CASSIQGAGNSPLHF | TGTGCCAGTAGTATCCAGGGGGCTGGAAATTCACCCCTCCACTTT
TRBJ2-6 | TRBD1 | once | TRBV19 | CASRRDSAGANVLTF | TGTGCCAGTAGAAGGGACAGCGCTGGGGCCAACGTCCTGACTTTC
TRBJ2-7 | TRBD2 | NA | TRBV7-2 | CASSLDAGDTYEQYF | TGTGCCAGCAGCTTAGATGCGGGAGACACCTACGAGCAGTACTTC
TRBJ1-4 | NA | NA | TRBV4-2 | CASSQDGTNEKLFF | TGTGCCAGCAGCCAAGACGGAACTAATGAAAAACTGTTTTTT
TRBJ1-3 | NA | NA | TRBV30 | CAWTGHLLGGSGNTIYF | TGTGCCTGGACTGGACACCTCCTCGGGGGGTCTGGAAACACCATATATTTT
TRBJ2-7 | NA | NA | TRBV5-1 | CASSFRQHYEQYF | TGCGCCAGCAGCTTCAGGCAGCACTACGAGCAGTACTTC
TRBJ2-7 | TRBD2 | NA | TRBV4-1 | CASSQAGTSGSHYEQYF | TGCGCCAGCAGCCAAGCCGGGACTAGCGGGAGCCACTACGAGCAGTACTTC
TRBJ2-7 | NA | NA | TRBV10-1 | CASSELRASSYEQYF | TGCGCCAGCAGTGAGTTGCGGGCGAGCTCCTACGAGCAGTACTTC
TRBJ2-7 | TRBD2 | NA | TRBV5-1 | CASSFFGGRAYEQYF | TGCGCCAGCAGCTTTTTCGGCGGGAGGGCCTACGAGCAGTACTTC
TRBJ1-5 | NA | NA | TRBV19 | CASSIDLGNQPQHF | TGTGCCAGTAGTATAGATCTTGGCAATCAGCCCCAGCATTTT
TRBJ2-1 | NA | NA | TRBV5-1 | CASSPTSGTPGREQFF | TGCGCCAGCAGCCCCACGTCCGGGACTCCCGGCAGGGAGCAGTTCTTC
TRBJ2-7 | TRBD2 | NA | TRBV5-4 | CASSLGGTSGYYEQYF | TGTGCCAGCAGCTTGGGCGGGACTAGCGGTTACTACGAGCAGTACTTC
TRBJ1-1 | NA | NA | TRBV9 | CASKGNTEAFF | TGTGCCAGCAAGGGGAACACTGAAGCTTTCTTT
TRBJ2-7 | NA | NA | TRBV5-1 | CASSLVPVGGRTSYEQYF | TGCGCCAGCAGCTTGGTCCCCGTGGGGGGCAGAACCTCCTACGAGCAGTACTTC
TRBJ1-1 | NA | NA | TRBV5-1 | CASSPPHKGNTEAFF | TGCGCCAGCAGCCCCCCCCATAAAGGGAACACTGAAGCTTTCTTT
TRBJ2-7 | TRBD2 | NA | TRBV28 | CASSLGGRVYEQYF | TGTGCCAGCAGTTTAGGCGGGAGGGTCTACGAGCAGTACTTC
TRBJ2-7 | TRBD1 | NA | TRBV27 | CASSSRGPWGGKIDYEQYF | TGTGCCAGCAGTTCCAGGGGGCCCTGGGGTGGTAAGATCGACTACGAGCAGTACTTC
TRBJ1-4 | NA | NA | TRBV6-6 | CASSHQELNEKLFF | TGTGCCAGCAGTCACCAGGAACTAAATGAAAAACTGTTTTTT
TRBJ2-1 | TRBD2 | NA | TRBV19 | CASSLLGGTTYNEQFF | TGTGCCAGTAGTCTCCTGGGCGGGACTACCTACAATGAGCAGTTCTTC
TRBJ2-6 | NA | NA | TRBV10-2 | CASSESGDSGANVLTF | TGCGCCAGCAGTGAGTCAGGGGATTCTGGGGCCAACGTCCTGACTTTC
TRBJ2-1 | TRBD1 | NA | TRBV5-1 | CASSLGDSSYNEQFF | TGCGCCAGCAGCTTGGGGGACAGCTCCTACAATGAGCAGTTCTTC
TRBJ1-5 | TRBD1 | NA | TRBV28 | CASSISGQGYWQPQHF | TGTGCCAGCAGTATATCGGGACAGGGGTATTGGCAGCCCCAGCATTTT
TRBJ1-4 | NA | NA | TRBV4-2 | CASSQDTAAEKLFF | TGTGCCAGCAGCCAAGATACGGCAGCTGAAAAACTGTTTTTT
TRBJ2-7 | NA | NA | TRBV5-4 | CASSFHNYEQYF | TGTGCCAGCAGCTTTCACAACTACGAGCAGTACTTC
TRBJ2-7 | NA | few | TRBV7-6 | CASSFAGKGYEQYF | TGTGCCAGCAGCTTCGCAGGGAAGGGCTACGAGCAGTACTTC
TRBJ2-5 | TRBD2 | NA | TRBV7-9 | CASSPLAGARETQYF | TGTGCCAGCAGCCCATTAGCGGGAGCCCGGGAGACCCAGTACTTC
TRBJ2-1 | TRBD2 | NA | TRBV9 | CASSSASGNEQFF | TGTGCCAGTTCCAGCGCTAGCGGCAATGAGCAGTTCTTC
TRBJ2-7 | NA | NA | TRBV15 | CATSLEPVSNEQYF | TGTGCCACCAGCCTAGAGCCGGTGAGCAACGAGCAGTACTTC
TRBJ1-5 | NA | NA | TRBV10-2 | CASSPNQDAMIGQPQHF | TGCGCCAGCAGCCCAAACCAGGACGCGATGATAGGTCAGCCCCAGCATTTT